A selection of T cell receptor beta chains follows, all from one sample in a study of vaccination effects on CD4 cells after COVID-19. Sequencing was performed with immunoSEQ multiplex PCR; in TCRdb, only in-frame clones are kept and a portion is missing. Here the sample spans 30,000 to 35,000 clones, roughly 78% being singletons. These receptors have no known antigen. This material consisted of CD4+ T cells from PBMCs cultured with HCoV-NL63 spike peptides, taken after COVID-19 vaccination. These receptors came from a human donor who received a COVID-19 vaccine. Some clones in this sample may be carry-over from other donors' samples. Both conserved end residues are part of each CDR3. A D gene is named only where the DNA matches it firmly. A row's size may be missing; if present it is once, few, many or a size class.

>15|NA|TRBJ2-5|TRBD2|TRBV3-1/TRBV3-2
CASSLLAGGQETQYF
TGTGCCAGCAGCCTACTAGCGGGGGGTCAAGAGACCCAGTACTTC
>14|once|TRBJ1-2|NA|TRBV28
CASSLGGSLYGYTF
TGTGCCAGCAGTCTCGGTGGGAGTCTCTATGGCTACACCTTC
>17|NA|TRBJ2-2|TRBD1|TRBV4-1
CASSQDLGTGRTGELFF
TGCGCCAGCAGCCAAGATCTTGGGACAGGGAGGACCGGGGAGCTGTTTTTT
>16|NA|TRBJ1-4|TRBD1|TRBV25-1
CASSATDRATNEKLFF
TGTGCCAGCAGTGCCACGGACAGGGCAACTAATGAAAAACTGTTTTTT
>13|NA|TRBJ1-1|NA|TRBV28
CASRTGVNTEAFF
TGTGCCAGCAGGACGGGAGTGAACACTGAAGCTTTCTTT
>18|NA|TRBJ2-5|NA|TRBV11-2
CASSLLISGRGYRETQYF
TGTGCCAGCAGCTTGTTAATTTCTGGGAGGGGGTATAGAGAGACCCAGTACTTC
>16|NA|TRBJ2-6|TRBD1|TRBV30
CAWYRDRGLGANVLTF
TGTGCCTGGTACCGGGACAGGGGGCTTGGGGCCAACGTCCTGACTTTC
>11|few|TRBJ1-2|TRBD1|TRBV2
CASGTGVGYTF
TGTGCCAGCGGGACAGGGGTTGGCTACACCTTC
>15|NA|TRBJ2-1|NA|TRBV6-5
CASSGPVAGWNEQFF
TGTGCCAGCAGCGGACCCGTGGCAGGGTGGAATGAGCAGTTCTTC
>15|NA|TRBJ2-2|NA|TRBV7-9
CASSFNRVDTGELFF
TGTGCCAGCAGCTTCAACAGGGTCGACACCGGGGAGCTGTTTTTT
>14|NA|TRBJ2-5|TRBD2|TRBV18
CASSRGTNQETQYF
TGTGCCAGCTCACGCGGGACTAACCAAGAGACCCAGTACTTC
>12|NA|TRBJ1-2|NA|TRBV18
CASSPQTYGYTF
TGTGCCAGCTCACCACAGACTTATGGCTACACCTTC
>17|NA|TRBJ1-3|NA|TRBV5-1
CASSFLGRAVSGNTIYF
TGCGCCAGCAGCTTCTTGGGAAGGGCGGTTTCTGGAAACACCATATATTTT
>17|NA|TRBJ1-2|NA|TRBV7-2
CASSLRVRTGRNYGYTF
TGTGCCAGCAGCTTACGAGTGCGTACAGGACGAAACTATGGCTACACCTTC
>12|NA|TRBJ1-2|NA|TRBV28
CASERTDYGYTF
TGTGCCAGCGAACGGACCGACTATGGCTACACCTTC
>14|NA|TRBJ1-5|NA|TRBV6-5
CASSYAGGNQPQHF
TGTGCCAGCAGTTACGCAGGCGGAAATCAGCCCCAGCATTTT
>14|NA|TRBJ2-3|NA|TRBV24-1
CATSEDGARNTQYF
TGTGCCACCAGTGAGGACGGTGCCCGAAATACGCAGTATTTT
>14|NA|TRBJ1-2|NA|TRBV6-1
CASSELGGSGGYTF
TGTGCCAGCAGTGAATTGGGGGGCAGCGGAGGCTACACCTTC
>13|NA|TRBJ2-3|NA|TRBV5-1
CASSLGPGDTQYF
TGCGCCAGCAGCTTGGGACCCGGAGATACGCAGTATTTT
>13|NA|TRBJ1-2|NA|TRBV5-1
CASSSLPGTGYTF
TGCGCCAGCAGCTCTTTGCCCGGGACTGGCTACACCTTC
>14|NA|TRBJ1-3|NA|TRBV14
CASIPRQEGNTIYF
TGTGCCAGCATCCCCAGGCAAGAAGGAAACACCATATATTTT
>16|NA|TRBJ2-5|TRBD2|TRBV5-1
CASSRRLAGGGETQYF
TGCGCCAGCAGCCGCCGACTAGCGGGGGGCGGAGAGACCCAGTACTTC
>15|once|TRBJ2-5|NA|TRBV5-1
CASSYSGTPQETQYF
TGCGCCAGCAGTTACTCGGGGACACCTCAAGAGACCCAGTACTTC
>15|NA|TRBJ1-5|NA|TRBV19
CASEPGTPYYQPQHF
TGTGCCAGCGAACCCGGGACCCCGTATTATCAGCCCCAGCATTTT